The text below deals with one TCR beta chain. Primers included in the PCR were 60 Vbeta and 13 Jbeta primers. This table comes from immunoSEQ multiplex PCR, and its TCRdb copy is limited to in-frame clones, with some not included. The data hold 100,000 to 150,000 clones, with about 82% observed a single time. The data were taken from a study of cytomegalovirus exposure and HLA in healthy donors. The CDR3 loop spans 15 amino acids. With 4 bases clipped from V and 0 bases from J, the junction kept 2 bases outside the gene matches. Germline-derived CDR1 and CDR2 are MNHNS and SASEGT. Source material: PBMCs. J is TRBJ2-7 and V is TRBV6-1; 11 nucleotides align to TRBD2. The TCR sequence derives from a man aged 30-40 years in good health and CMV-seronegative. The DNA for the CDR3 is TGTGCCAGCAGTGGGACTAGCGGGTACTCCTACGAGCAGTACTTC. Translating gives CASSGTSGYSYEQYF.